The clone carrying this T cell receptor (beta chain) was recorded many times. Original methodology: The assay estimated nucleated cells by amplifying reference gene primers. Produced via immunoSEQ multiplex PCR; TCRdb's table is partial and in-frame only. That table is the source of V, J and clone size, and D and trimming were worked out from the DNA. The sample yields 200,000 to 250,000 clones, approximately 80% seen once. Germline-derived CDR1 and CDR2 are SNHLY and FYNNEI. The CDR3 covers 13 residues. V lost 2 bases and J lost 5, with 7 bases in between. This record comes from a study of blood T cell repertoires in COVID-19. Study background: COVID-19 samples from acute and convalescent phases originated in the United States, Italy and Spain. The cDNA or gDNA used as material had been derived from T cells, B-cell-depleted T cells, or PBMCs.

The chain recombines TRBV2 with TRBJ2-1, with unresolved D. The sample comprised peripheral blood. This clonotype originated in a man between 25 and 39 years old who had recovered from COVID-19. This CDR3 reads CASSERRNNEQFF. CDR3 sequence (DNA): TGTGCCAGCAGTGAACGGCGGAACAATGAGCAGTTCTTC.